This TCR beta chain originates from a study of blood T cell repertoires in COVID-19. At the level of the study: Some COVID-19 samples were acute and others convalescent; all came from the United States, Italy and Spain. Sources were T cells, B-cell-depleted T cells, or PBMCs; the material itself was cDNA or gDNA.

In the study's own analysis: From reference gene primer amplification, estimates of nucleated cell counts were derived. The assay was immunoSEQ multiplex PCR, and TCRdb's table has in-frame clones only and misses some. V and J calls and clone size are as listed in that table; D and trimming were resolved from the DNA. The table lists hundreds of thousands of clones, about 91% of them singletons, with 5.5% to 8% in the top ten. The germline V gene encodes CDR1 SGHDN and CDR2 FVKESK. The V and J ends lost 4 bases and 2 bases, in that order; junction bases with no gene match: 5. There are 16 residues in the CDR3.

The sequenced sample consisted of peripheral blood. The chain combines TRBV14 with TRBJ2-1; TRBD2 aligns across 10 bases. The clonotype comes from a woman between 25 and 40 years old who had recovered from COVID-19. CDR3 sequence: CASSPLSGGAYNEQFF. The CDR3 bases are TGTGCCAGCAGCCCTTTAAGCGGGGGGGCCTACAATGAGCAGTTCTTC.